These T cell receptor beta chains were read from a single sample in a study of T-cell memory formation after mild COVID-19. TCRdb recomputed calls from the 5' RACE reads with MiXCR, one row per CDR3 protein. The sample has around 500,000 distinct CDR3 sequences; 18% are singletons. Input material: PBMCs or a T cell subset sorted from them (not recorded which). Every receptor here comes from an adult woman who had mild COVID-19 (a few samples of this study predate the infection). Cell type and time point are not known. The CDR3 runs from the conserved cysteine through the conserved F or W. The D gene is left open where the match is weak. The size of a clone is reported for some rows only, either as once, few or many, or as a class for expanded clones.

many	TRBD1	TRBV7-2	TRBJ1-1	TGTGCCAGCAGACCAGGGGGCAACACTGAAGCTTTCTTT	CASRPGGNTEAFF
few	NA	TRBV12-3/TRBV12-4	TRBJ2-3	TGTGCCAGTTGGAGCGAGTCCACATATACGCAGTATTTT	CASWSESTYTQYF
NA	NA	TRBV10-3	TRBJ2-1	TGTGCCATCAGTGAGGGACTAGAGCAGTTCTTC	CAISEGLEQFF
NA	NA	TRBV20-1	TRBJ2-1	TGCAGTGCTCCCCTACCTCCCGGCAATGAGCAGTTCTTC	CSAPLPPGNEQFF
NA	NA	TRBV5-6	TRBJ2-2	TGTGCCAGCAGACCGCTTGGGACAGGGGAGCTGTTTTTT	CASRPLGTGELFF
few	TRBD1	TRBV5-6	TRBJ2-7	TGTGCCAGCAGCCCGGACAGGGTTCGCTCCTACGAGCAGTACTTC	CASSPDRVRSYEQYF
NA	NA	TRBV20-1	TRBJ1-1	TGCAGTGCTAGGCGGGGGGTTTACACTGAAGCTTTCTTT	CSARRGVYTEAFF
NA	NA	TRBV7-6	TRBJ2-7	TGTGCCAGCAGCTCCCTACTAGGCTACGAGCAGTACTTC	CASSSLLGYEQYF
NA	NA	TRBV19	TRBJ2-1	TGTGCCAGTAGTATGACCATACAATGGGAGCAGTTCTTC	CASSMTIQWEQFF
few	NA	TRBV25-1	TRBJ2-6	TGTGCCAGCAGTGAGGAGGGGCCCCCCTTCCTCTCTGGGGCCAACGTCCTGACTTTC	CASSEEGPPFLSGANVLTF
few	NA	TRBV20-1	TRBJ2-3	TGCAGTGCGGAGCTGGGAGATACGCAGTATTTT	CSAELGDTQYF
few	TRBD2	TRBV7-2	TRBJ2-1	TGTGCCAGCAGCTTGAGCGGGGAGAGCTCCTACAATGAGCAGTTCTTC	CASSLSGESSYNEQFF
NA	NA	TRBV11-1	TRBJ1-1	TGTGCCAGCAGCTTAAACAGGGTGAACACTGAAGCTTTCTTT	CASSLNRVNTEAFF
NA	NA	TRBV9	TRBJ2-1	TGTGCCAGCAGCGTAGGTCTTAGCAATGAGCAGTTCTTC	CASSVGLSNEQFF
many	NA	TRBV12-3/TRBV12-4	TRBJ1-1	TGTGCCAGCAGTTTAAGGGGAGACACTGAAGCTTTCTTT	CASSLRGDTEAFF
few	NA	TRBV7-2	TRBJ1-1	TGTGCCAGCAGCTTAAGGAGTACTGAAGCTTTCTTT	CASSLRSTEAFF
NA	NA	TRBV6-5	TRBJ2-2	TGTGCCAGCAGTTACTCGGGCAGGAACACCGGGGAGCTGTTTTTT	CASSYSGRNTGELFF
NA	NA	TRBV3-1	TRBJ2-5	TGTGCCAGCAGCCAAAATCCATTGGGGAGGGAGACCCAGTACTTC	CASSQNPLGRETQYF
many	TRBD2	TRBV4-1	TRBJ2-5	TGCGCCAGCAGCCGACCGGGACTAGCGGGGGGGCGCATCCAAGAGACCCAGTACTTC	CASSRPGLAGGRIQETQYF
few	NA	TRBV7-2	TRBJ2-5	TGTGCCAGCAGCTTAGGGGTGTTTAGCGCGCAAGAGACCCAGTACTTC	CASSLGVFSAQETQYF
NA	NA	TRBV7-9	TRBJ1-2	TGTGCCAGCAGCTTAGGGAGGCAGGAATCTAACTATGGCTACACCTTC	CASSLGRQESNYGYTF
NA	TRBD2	TRBV25-1	TRBJ2-1	TGTGCCAGCAGTGAATGGACTAGCGGGAGCCATGAGCAGTTCTTC	CASSEWTSGSHEQFF
NA	TRBD1	TRBV5-1	TRBJ1-1	TGCGCCAGCAGCCCCACCATGGACAGGGGAGCTTTCTTT	CASSPTMDRGAFF
few	TRBD1	TRBV4-1	TRBJ1-2	TGCGCCAGCAGCCAAGGGCTGGCAGGGGGCGCAGGGAACTATGGCTACACCTTC	CASSQGLAGGAGNYGYTF
NA	TRBD1	TRBV12-3/TRBV12-4	TRBJ2-5	TGTGCCAGCAGGCAGACAGGGTTCGGGGAGACCCAGTACTTC	CASRQTGFGETQYF
NA	NA	TRBV24-1	TRBJ2-1	TGTGCCACCAGTGATTTGTGGGGGGTCAATGAGCAGTTCTTC	CATSDLWGVNEQFF
NA	TRBD2	TRBV7-9	TRBJ2-3	TGTGCCAGCAGTGGACTAGCGGGAGTATTAGATACGCAGTATTTT	CASSGLAGVLDTQYF
few	TRBD2	TRBV14	TRBJ2-1	TGTGCCAGCAGCCACATAGCGGGATCGGGCCACAATGAGCAGTTCTTC	CASSHIAGSGHNEQFF
few	NA	TRBV20-1	TRBJ2-2	TGCAGTGCTAGATACGGGGGGAACACCGGGGAGCTGTTTTTT	CSARYGGNTGELFF
NA	NA	TRBV6-5	TRBJ1-1	TGTGCCACCCACATTATGGAGGGTTCGAACACTGAAGCTTTCTTT	CATHIMEGSNTEAFF
NA	NA	TRBV3-1	TRBJ1-2	TGTGCCAGCACCTTGGGGGTAGGAGATGGCTACACCTTC	CASTLGVGDGYTF
few	TRBD2	TRBV10-3	TRBJ2-1	TGTGCCATCAGTGAGGGATCGGAGGGACTACGATATGAGCAGTTCTTC	CAISEGSEGLRYEQFF
NA	NA	TRBV12-3/TRBV12-4	TRBJ1-5	TGTGCCAGCAGCCGACAGTATAGCAATCAGCCCCAGCATTTT	CASSRQYSNQPQHF
NA	TRBD2	TRBV9	TRBJ2-3	TGTGCCAGCAGCGTAGGTAGCGGGAGCGTCGGTACGCAGTATTTT	CASSVGSGSVGTQYF
once	NA	TRBV11-3	TRBJ2-1	TGTGCCAGCACCTTGGGAGGATTGAACAATGAGAAGTTCTTC	CASTLGGLNNEKFF
few	TRBD1	TRBV18	TRBJ1-1	TGTGCCAGCTCACCGGGCGTACAGGGGGCTCGTGGAAGGGGGAACACTGAAGCTTTCTTT	CASSPGVQGARGRGNTEAFF
many	TRBD2	TRBV6-2/TRBV6-3	TRBJ2-1	TGTGCCAGCAGTCCCCTAGCGGGCTATGAGCAGTTCTTC	CASSPLAGYEQFF
few	NA	TRBV11-3	TRBJ2-1	TGTGCCAGCAGCACTGAGGGGGAGGGCCAGTATGAGCAGTTCTTC	CASSTEGEGQYEQFF
few	NA	TRBV6-2/TRBV6-3	TRBJ2-4	TGTGCCAGCAGCTCTCAGGGGTCTGTAGCCAAAAACATTCAGTACTTC	CASSSQGSVAKNIQYF
NA	NA	TRBV7-3	TRBJ2-1	TGTGCCAGCAGCTTCGAGCCAGGTCACTACAATGAGCAGTTCTTC	CASSFEPGHYNEQFF
NA	NA	TRBV3-1	TRBJ1-2	TGTGCCAGCAGCTTGACAGCAGCTAACTATGGCTACACCTTC	CASSLTAANYGYTF
NA	NA	TRBV25-1	TRBJ1-1	TGTGCCAGCAGTGCCCTTCGGGGGGCGGGCGGCACTGAAGCTTTCTTT	CASSALRGAGGTEAFF
NA	TRBD1	TRBV4-1	TRBJ1-2	TGCGCCAGCAGCCCCGGGACAGGGGCCTCTCGATATTGGAGCTACACCTTC	CASSPGTGASRYWSYTF
few	NA	TRBV5-4	TRBJ2-7	TGTGCCAGCAGCGGGCATGGGGGGTACGAGCAGTACTTC	CASSGHGGYEQYF
NA	NA	TRBV7-9	TRBJ2-1	TGTGCCAGCAGCCCCCCCGCAGGAGCCTACAATGAGCAGTTCTTC	CASSPPAGAYNEQFF
NA	NA	TRBV9	TRBJ1-2	TGTGCCAGCAGCGTAGACCTTGTACAGGATGGCTACACCTTC	CASSVDLVQDGYTF
few	TRBD1	TRBV10-3	TRBJ2-7	TGTGCCATCAGGCCACAGGGGGCGACCTACGAGCAGTACTTC	CAIRPQGATYEQYF
NA	TRBD1	TRBV27	TRBJ1-1	TGTGCCAGCAGACTGATTCAGGGGGCGGTGGCTGAAGCTTTCTTT	CASRLIQGAVAEAFF
few	TRBD2	TRBV6-6	TRBJ2-7	TGTGCCAGCAGGGTGATAGTGGGAGGGACCAACTCCTACGAGCAGTACTTC	CASRVIVGGTNSYEQYF